These 32 T cell receptor beta chains were all obtained from the same sample, sequenced in a study of T cell changes during pregnancy in multiple sclerosis. TCRdb's copy holds only in-frame clones and misses some; the assay was immunoSEQ multiplex PCR. This table holds around 70,000 clones, around 90% found once. The sample in question was peripheral blood, obtained in the third trimester of pregnancy. These receptors all stem from a female donor with multiple sclerosis, enrolled in a pregnancy study.

The chain combines TRBV7-9 with TRBJ2-7; weak D call: TRBD2 (6 bases). Trimming took off 7 bases at V and 8 bases at J, with 18 bases between the two ends. The CDR3 extends over 13 amino acids. Per germline, CDR1 SEHNR and CDR2 FQNEAQ (reference sequence). In nucleotides, the CDR3 is TGTGCCAGCAACCCCTGGACGGAGGGTAAGCAGTACTTC. This encodes CASNPWTEGKQYF.

This clone showed up just once. Other DNA variants within this sample encode the same CDR3. This chain links TRBV7-2 with TRBJ2-5; D remains ambiguous. The CDR3 sequence is 12 residues long. V was trimmed by 3 bases and J by 4 bases, leaving 6 bases between them. Germline assignment: CDR1 SGHTA and CDR2 FQGNSA. The CDR3 DNA is TGTGCCAGCAGCTTGAGTAGAGAGACCCAGTACTTC. Encoded protein: CASSLSRETQYF. The full variable domain, completed using reference TRBV7-2 and TRBJ2-5, is GAGVSQSPSNKVTEKGKDVELRCDPISGHTALYWYRQSLGQGLEFLIYFQGNSAPDKSGLPSDRFSAERTGGSVSTLTIQRTQQEDSAVYLCASSLSRETQYFGPGTRLLVL.

The CDR3 DNA is TGTGCCACCAGCAGAAGGACAGGAGGTACTGAAGCTTTCTTT. It specifies CATSRRTGGTEAFF. The chain links TRBV15 to TRBJ1-1; 7 bases are a match to TRBD1. CDR1 and CDR2 (germline): LNHNV, YYDKDF (reference sequence). Trimming cost V 2 bases and J 5 bases; bases outside gene matches: 5. This CDR3 is 14 amino acids long.

This clone occurred a few times. The rearrangement links TRBV4-1 to TRBJ1-6; TRBD1 aligns across 8 bases. Germline CDR1 reads MGHRA; CDR2 reads YSYEKL. V trimming: 4 bases; J trimming: 7 bases; junction bases outside the gene matches: 3. The CDR3 runs 14 residues. The CDR3 DNA reads TGCGCCAGCAGCCTGGACAGGGTGAATTCACCCCTCCACTTT. Amino acids: CASSLDRVNSPLHF.

This clone has a single count. CDR3: CASSHGDSKETQYF. In DNA form, the CDR3 reads TGCGCCAGCAGCCACGGGGACAGTAAAGAGACCCAGTACTTC. The chain recombines TRBV5-1 with TRBJ2-5; 7 positions agree with TRBD1. This CDR3 spans 14 amino acids. V lost 4 bases to trimming and J lost 3 bases; unmatched junction nucleotides: 6. Germline CDR1 is SGHRS and CDR2 is YFSETQ. Full variable domain (outside the CDR3, taken from reference TRBV5-1 and TRBJ2-5): KAGVTQTPRYLIKTRGQQVTLSCSPISGHRSVSWYQQTPGQGLQFLFEYFSETQRNKGNFPGRFSGRQFSNSRSEMNVSTLELGDSALYLCASSHGDSKETQYFGPGTRLLVL.

The chain employs TRBV29-1 and TRBJ2-3, with TRBD1 as a possible D gene (6 bases). The V gene's germline CDR1 is SQVTM and CDR2 ANQGSEA. The CDR3 extends over 12 amino acids. With 7 bases removed from V and 3 bases from J, the gap between germline ends came to 11 bases. In DNA form, the CDR3 reads TGCAGCGGATCAGGGGTGACAGATACGCAGTATTTT. Its protein product is CSGSGVTDTQYF.

This rearrangement joins TRBV27 to TRBJ1-5; D unresolved. The CDR3 totals 13 residues. The germline gives CDR1 MNHEY, CDR2 SMNVEV (reference sequence). Trimming took 5 bases from V and 5 from J, leaving 10 bases between them. The CDR3 DNA sequence: TGTGCCAGCAGTCGAGAGGGATATCAGCCCCAGCATTTT. Amino acid sequence: CASSREGYQPQHF.

The rearrangement joins TRBV4-3 to TRBJ1-3, with D uncertain. V lost 1 base and J lost 6, with 10 bases in between. Germline loops: CDR1 LGHNA, CDR2 YSLEER. The CDR3 runs to 14 residues. CDR3 bases: TGCGCCAGCAGCCAAGTTTTTAATGTAAACACCATATATTTT. Translating gives CASSQVFNVNTIYF.

This clone occurred once. V gene TRBV28 combines with J gene TRBJ2-3; TRBD1 agrees at 7 bases. Trimming at V came to 5 bases and at J to 2 bases, leaving 4 bases not matched to a gene. The CDR3 covers 14 residues. CDR1 is MDHEN and CDR2 is SYDVKM in the germline V gene. CDR3 sequence: CASSQGQLTDTQYF. CDR3 nucleotides: TGTGCCAGCAGTCAGGGACAGCTCACAGATACGCAGTATTTT.

The V call is TRBV2, the J call TRBJ1-5, with D perhaps TRBD1 (5 bases). This CDR3 is 15 amino acids long. The germline CDR1 and CDR2 sequences are SNHLY and FYNNEI. Trimming shortened V by 4 bases and J by 2 bases, and 12 bases separated the two germline ends. The DNA for the CDR3 is TGTGCCAGCAGTGGATTTTCGGGGGGCAATCAGCCCCAGCATTTT. Translation gives CASSGFSGGNQPQHF.

The CDR3 nucleotides read TGTGCCAGCTCACCAGGAGGGGACACTGAAGCTTTCTTT. This codes for CASSPGGDTEAFF. This chain links TRBV18 with TRBJ1-1; tentatively, D is TRBD1 (5 bases). Between the trimmed V and J ends, which lost 2 bases and 3 bases, there was a span of 7 bases. The CDR3 consists of 13 residues. Per the germline V gene, CDR1 is KGHSH and CDR2 is LQKENI.

The chain combines TRBV30 with TRBJ2-3; tentative D call: TRBD1 (6 bases). V gave up 5 bases and J gave up 2 bases, with 14 bases separating them. The CDR3 is 14 residues long. Per the germline V gene, CDR1 is GTSNPN and CDR2 is SVGIG (reference sequence). CDR3 coding DNA: TGTGCCTGGGGAGATACAGGGCTCACAGATACGCAGTATTTT. Protein sequence: CAWGDTGLTDTQYF.

The chain combines TRBV10-3 with TRBJ1-1, with 8 bases fitting TRBD1. V lost 7 bases to trimming and J lost 5 bases; unmatched junction nucleotides: 9. The CDR3 spans 14 residues. Germline V gene data show CDR1 as ENHRY and CDR2 as SYGVKD. The DNA of the CDR3 is TGTGCCATCACCTCGGACAGGGATGGAACTGAAGCTTTCTTT. Its protein product is CAITSDRDGTEAFF.

The chain has TRBV5-1 and TRBJ1-4, with TRBD1 identical over 7 bases. V lost 4 bases and J lost 4; bases outside the gene matches: 10. The CDR3 covers 16 residues. CDR1 and CDR2 from the germline V gene are SGHRS and YFSETQ. CDR3 sequence reads: CASSQTGQIFNEKLFF. CDR3 DNA sequence: TGCGCCAGCAGCCAAACGGGACAGATCTTTAATGAAAAACTGTTTTTT.

V is TRBV7-6 and J is TRBJ2-7, with D possibly matching TRBD1 (6 bases). V was clipped by 5 bases and J by 4 bases, with 24 bases between them. CDR1 SGHVS and CDR2 FNYEAQ come from the germline V gene. This CDR3 is 17 amino acids long. CDR3 sequence: CASSPARGAGDVYEQYF. Written as DNA, the CDR3 is TGTGCCAGCAGCCCCGCCCGTGGGGCAGGGGATGTTTACGAGCAGTACTTC.

This chain joins TRBV5-4 and TRBJ2-3; the match to TRBD2 covers 15 bases. CDR3 size: 17 residues. The germline gives CDR1 SGHNT, CDR2 YYREEE (reference sequence). V lost 5 bases to trimming and J lost 3 bases; unmatched junction nucleotides: 7. This CDR3 is CASSSGTSGGLTDTQYF. As DNA, the CDR3 is TGTGCCAGCAGTTCGGGGACTAGCGGGGGGCTTACAGATACGCAGTATTTT.

This clone has a single count. The chain has TRBV19 and TRBJ1-4; 10 bases agree with TRBD1. With 6 bases clipped from V and 6 bases from J, the junction kept 19 bases outside the gene matches. The length of the CDR3 is 19 residues. Germline CDR1 LNHDA, CDR2 SQIVND (reference sequence). CDR3 region: CASSRGRDRGSTRHEKLFF. The CDR3 DNA follows: TGTGCCAGTAGCCGTGGCCGGGACAGGGGTAGTACCCGACATGAAAAACTGTTTTTT.

The J gene is TRBJ1-4, the V gene TRBV7-9; D may be TRBD1 (6 bases). From germline, CDR1 is SEHNR and CDR2 FQNEAQ (reference sequence). V was cut by 4 bases and J by 4 bases, with 10 bases left in between. This CDR3 is built from 14 residues. The CDR3 spells CASSSRGGNEKLFF. The CDR3 nucleotides are TGTGCCAGCAGCTCGAGAGGGGGTAATGAAAAACTGTTTTTT.

The genes are TRBV28 and TRBJ2-6; unclear D gene. This CDR3 contains 18 residues. Looked up from germline, CDR1 is MDHEN and CDR2 is SYDVKM. V was cut by 5 bases and J by 5 bases, with 22 bases left in between. CDR3 DNA sequence: TGTGCCAGCAGTCTATTTGGCTTGACACAAAGTCGGGCCAACGTCCTGACTTTC. Residues: CASSLFGLTQSRANVLTF. Combining the CDR3 with reference TRBV28 and TRBJ2-6 gives the whole variable domain DVKVTQSSRYLVKRTGEKVFLECVQDMDHENMFWYRQDPGLGLRLIYFSYDVKMKEKGDIPEGYSVSREKKERFSLILESASTNQTSMYLCASSLFGLTQSRANVLTFGAGSRLTVL.

V gene TRBV4-2 combines with J gene TRBJ1-2; 9 bases fit TRBD1. Germline CDR1 and CDR2: LGHNA and YNFKEQ. This CDR3 contains 14 residues. V lost 8 bases, J lost 4 bases, and 8 bases stayed unmatched. The CDR3 here is CASSGTGSGYGYTF. DNA of the CDR3: TGTGCCAGCTCAGGGACAGGGAGCGGCTATGGCTACACCTTC.

This clone was seen more than once but under ten times. The chain combines TRBV6-4 with TRBJ2-2; tentatively, D is TRBD1 (6 bases). Germline CDR1 is MRHNA and CDR2 is SNTAGT. CDR3 length: 15 residues. V dropped 5 bases and J dropped 2 bases, with 12 bases sitting between them. CDR3 nucleotides: TGTGCCAGCAGTACCCGACAGGTTAACACCGGGGAGCTGTTTTTT. It yields the protein CASSTRQVNTGELFF.

The chain employs TRBV28 and TRBJ1-1; D uncertain. This CDR3 is built from 15 residues. V lost 3 bases and J lost 1, with 12 bases in between. CDR1 and CDR2 from the germline V gene are MDHEN and SYDVKM. CDR3 protein: CASSLGAAGNTEAFF. CDR3 nucleotides: TGTGCCAGCAGTTTGGGAGCCGCGGGGAACACTGAAGCTTTCTTT.

The chain employs TRBV28 and TRBJ2-7; 11 bases are a match to TRBD2. The V gene end was trimmed by 4 bases and the J gene end by 7 bases; junction bases not matched to a gene: 12. This CDR3 has 16 residues. The germline V gene has CDR1 MDHEN and CDR2 SYDVKM. CDR3 protein: CASSSPLLAGGHEQYF. The CDR3 DNA sequence: TGTGCCAGCAGTTCCCCTCTCCTAGCGGGGGGCCATGAGCAGTACTTC. The complete variable domain, with remaining parts taken from reference TRBV28 and TRBJ2-7, reads DVKVTQSSRYLVKRTGEKVFLECVQDMDHENMFWYRQDPGLGLRLIYFSYDVKMKEKGDIPEGYSVSREKKERFSLILESASTNQTSMYLCASSSPLLAGGHEQYFGPGTRLTVT.

The chain is built from TRBV7-2 and TRBJ1-6, with 9 positions matching TRBD1. The CDR3 extends over 13 amino acids. With 6 bases clipped from V and 8 bases from J, the junction kept 2 bases outside the gene matches. Looked up from germline, CDR1 is SGHTA and CDR2 is FQGNSA. The DNA of the CDR3 is TGTGCCAGCAGTTGGGACAGGGATTCACCCCTCCACTTT. Amino acids: CASSWDRDSPLHF.

The rearrangement uses TRBV6-6 and TRBJ1-4; D unresolved. V lost 3 bases to trimming and J lost 16 bases, with 21 bases between them. Germline assignment: CDR1 MNHNY and CDR2 SVGAGI (reference sequence). The CDR3 is 14 residues long. In DNA form, the CDR3 reads TGTGCCAGCAGTTATTCCGGGTCCCCTAATCACGGGTTTTTT. This sequence encodes CASSYSGSPNHGFF.

The V call is TRBV2, the J call TRBJ1-3; tentatively, D is TRBD1 (5 bases). The CDR3 has 15 amino acids. Germline V CDR1 and CDR2: SNHLY, FYNNEI. V was shortened by 6 bases and J by 0 bases, with 12 bases between the two germline ends. CDR3 in amino acids: CASRRDLPSGNTIYF. The CDR3 nucleotides are TGTGCCAGCAGGCGGGACCTTCCCTCTGGAAACACCATATATTTT.

The chain carries TRBV21-1 and TRBJ2-5; TRBD1, as called in the table, went unchecked against the DNA. TRBV21-1 is termed a pseudogene. CDR3 length: 14 residues. The CDR3 DNA sequence: TGTGCCAGCAGCAAAGGGCAACAAGAAGAGACCCAGTACTTC. It codes for CASSKGQQEETQYF.

The rearrangement links TRBV27 to TRBJ1-6; TRBD1 matches at 8 bases. The CDR3 consists of 15 residues. The germline V gene encodes CDR1 MNHEY and CDR2 SMNVEV (reference sequence). The V and J ends lost 5 bases and 9 bases, in that order; junction bases with no gene match: 9. CDR3: CASSATGAKVSPLHF. The CDR3 nucleotides are TGTGCCAGCAGTGCGACAGGGGCGAAGGTTTCACCCCTCCACTTT.

This clone has more than one count but fewer than ten. The genes are TRBV7-9 and TRBJ1-5; a weak D match, TRBD1 (6 bases). The germline V gene has CDR1 SEHNR and CDR2 FQNEAQ (reference sequence). This CDR3 spans 13 amino acids. V gave up 3 bases and J gave up 5 bases, with 8 bases separating them. This CDR3 is CASSFEGDQPQHF. CDR3 in DNA: TGTGCCAGCAGCTTCGAGGGGGATCAGCCCCAGCATTTT. Based on the CDR3 plus reference TRBV7-9 and TRBJ1-5, the full variable domain is DTGVSQNPRHKITKRGQNVTFRCDPISEHNRLYWYRQTLGQGPEFLTYFQNEAQLEKSRLLSDRFSAERPKGSFSTLEIQRTEQGDSAMYLCASSFEGDQPQHFGDGTRLSIL.

This clone was recorded once. This chain connects TRBV11-2 to TRBJ2-3, with D maybe TRBD1 (5 bases). V lost 4 bases and J 3 bases, leaving 11 bases between the germline ends. Germline V gene data show CDR1 as SGHAT and CDR2 as FQNNGV. The CDR3 has 14 residues. CDR3 protein: CASSSRVGTDTQYF. The CDR3 DNA follows: TGTGCCAGCAGCTCCAGGGTGGGTACAGATACGCAGTATTTT.

This chain joins TRBV5-1 and TRBJ2-7, with D perhaps matching TRBD2 (6 bases). CDR1 is SGHRS, CDR2 YFSETQ, per germline. The CDR3 runs to 13 residues. V lost 3 bases, J lost 3 bases, and 10 bases lay in between. The CDR3 loop is CASSSGTDYEQYF. DNA of the CDR3: TGCGCCAGCAGCTCCGGGACTGACTACGAGCAGTACTTC.

This chain uses TRBV9 with TRBJ2-5; the D gene is possibly TRBD1 (5 bases). Germline V gene data show CDR1 as SGDLS and CDR2 as YYNGEE. The CDR3 totals 12 residues. Deletions cut 4 bases from V and 8 bases from J, with 12 bases between. For the CDR3, the DNA is TGTGCCAGCAGCCCGCCCCAGGGAACCCAGTACTTC. Its translation is CASSPPQGTQYF.